This T cell receptor (beta chain) was found in a study of blood T cell repertoires in COVID-19. As for the study in general: T cells, B-cell-depleted T cells, or PBMCs supplied cDNA or gDNA.

Per the authors' pipeline: Amplifying reference gene primers gave estimates of nucleated cell counts. Clones were read by immunoSEQ multiplex PCR, and TCRdb kept only the in-frame ones, dropping some. V and J calls and clone size come straight from that table; D and trimming were deduced from the DNA. The data show some 350,000 clones, about 90% seen once. In germline, CDR1 is SGHNT, CDR2 YENEEA. This CDR3 comprises 15 residues. V dropped 0 bases and J dropped 3 bases, with 12 bases sitting between them. Patients of the Seattle cohort, enrolled during active infection, were followed longitudinally. Sequencing used peripheral blood. This chain joins TRBV11-3 and TRBJ2-7; tentatively, D is TRBD2 (6 bases). The origin of this receptor is a woman aged 50 to 60 with COVID-19, enrolled during active disease. DNA of the CDR3: TGTGCCAGCAGCTTAGATAGCGGTAAGGGCTACGAGCAGTACTTC. Its protein product is CASSLDSGKGYEQYF.